The entry that follows covers one T cell receptor (beta chain) sequence. The antigen is not known. Other nucleotide sequences in the sample specify the same CDR3. Germline CDR1 and CDR2: GTSNPN and SVGIG (reference sequence). V was pared by 0 bases and J by 3 bases, with 7 bases between. The CDR3 totals 13 residues. This specimen belongs to a study of CD8+ T cells in alopecia areata. Sequencing used cDNA as its template, made by extracting RNA and reverse transcribing it. Assay: immunoSEQ multiplex PCR; the TCRdb copy retains only in-frame clones and omits some. The sample holds some 240,000 clones, more than 45% seen once. Documented treatment: oral pan-JAK inhibitor, 5-10 mg twice daily. PBMCs provided sorted CD4+ and CD8+ T cells. The study's findings and limits: Across lesional scalp, and particularly alopecia totalis/universalis, clonality surpassed that of normal scalp. Among the 100 top clones, expanded CD8+ clones, like scalp clonality, were significantly decreased by tofacitinib.

Sample: CD4+ T cells sorted from blood, taken at week 4, from a patient treated with tofacitinib. The rearrangement links TRBV30 to TRBJ2-3; no reliable D call. This sequence originates from a human donor with alopecia areata. The CDR3 here is CAWSVGGTDTQYF. Written as DNA, the CDR3 is TGTGCCTGGAGTGTAGGTGGAACAGATACGCAGTATTTT.